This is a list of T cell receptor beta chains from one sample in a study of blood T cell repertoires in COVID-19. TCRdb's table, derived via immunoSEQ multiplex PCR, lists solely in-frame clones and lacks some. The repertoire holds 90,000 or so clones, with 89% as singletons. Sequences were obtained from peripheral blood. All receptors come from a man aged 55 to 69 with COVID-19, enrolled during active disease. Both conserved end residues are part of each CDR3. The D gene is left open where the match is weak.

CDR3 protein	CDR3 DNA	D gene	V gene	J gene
CASSLFADSNQPQHF	TGTGCCAGCAGTTTATTCGCAGATAGCAATCAGCCCCAGCATTTT	NA	TRBV27	TRBJ1-5
CASSKKGGSQPQHF	TGTGCCAGCAGTAAAAAAGGAGGTTCTCAGCCCCAGCATTTT	NA	TRBV9	TRBJ1-5
CASSQDGGLNYGYTF	TGCGCCAGCAGCCAAGATGGAGGCCTCAACTATGGCTACACCTTC	NA	TRBV4-3	TRBJ1-2
CASSLAGVNSGNTIYF	TGTGCCAGCAGCTTGGCGGGGGTTAACTCTGGAAACACCATATATTTT	NA	TRBV5-4	TRBJ1-3
CASSSGQGADTQYF	TGTGCCAGCAGTTCCGGACAGGGCGCAGATACGCAGTATTTT	TRBD1	TRBV6-2/TRBV6-3	TRBJ2-3
CASSPPQALHF	TGTGCCAGCTCTCCGCCTCAGGCCCTCCACTTT	NA	TRBV21-1	TRBJ1-6
CASSATARDTIYF	TGTGCCAGCAGCGCGACGGCCCGGGACACCATATATTTT	NA	TRBV9	TRBJ1-3
CASSAGLAGDLSSYNEQFF	TGTGCCAGCAGCGCGGGACTAGCGGGAGACTTAAGCTCCTACAATGAGCAGTTCTTC	TRBD2	TRBV7-8	TRBJ2-1
CASSTPGTSGGSSYNEQFF	TGCGCCAGCAGCACCCCCGGGACTAGCGGGGGGAGCTCCTACAATGAGCAGTTCTTC	TRBD2	TRBV5-1	TRBJ2-1
CASSSKGLAGGSSYNEQFF	TGCGCCAGCAGCTCCAAGGGACTAGCGGGGGGGAGCTCCTACAATGAGCAGTTCTTC	TRBD2	TRBV5-1	TRBJ2-1
CASRRQGIDGYTF	TGTGCCAGTAGGAGACAGGGGATTGATGGCTACACCTTC	TRBD1	TRBV19	TRBJ1-2
CASSSQGFSIEQYF	TGTGCCAGCAGTTCGCAGGGGTTCTCGATCGAGCAGTACTTC	NA	TRBV28	TRBJ2-7
CASSVDRVGETQYF	TGTGCCAGCAGCGTAGACCGGGTCGGGGAGACCCAGTACTTC	NA	TRBV9	TRBJ2-5
CASSWAGGVTYNEQFF	TGTGCCAGCAGCTGGGCGGGAGGGGTGACCTACAATGAGCAGTTCTTC	TRBD2	TRBV13	TRBJ2-1
CASPWPYRAASYEQYF	TGTGCCAGCCCCTGGCCCTACAGAGCAGCCTCCTACGAGCAGTACTTC	NA	TRBV5-6	TRBJ2-7
CASSLTGTYQPQHF	TGTGCCAGCAGTTTAACCGGGACATATCAGCCCCAGCATTTT	NA	TRBV28	TRBJ1-5
CARTRAAFSNQPQHF	TGTGCCAGAACCAGGGCTGCCTTTAGCAATCAGCCCCAGCATTTT	NA	TRBV5-3	TRBJ1-5